Given below is one T cell receptor (beta chain) in context. Its cognate antigen is unknown. This sample is drawn from a study of cytomegalovirus exposure and HLA in healthy donors. Broader study findings: Specificity for CMV antigens was confirmed in vitro for a few of the CMV-associated chains. TCR beta chains associated with HLA were, in a later analysis, more clonally expanded than equally common others. The authors later found most CMV-associated TCR beta chains appeared HLA-restricted. Cytomegalovirus-associated TCR beta chains were listed, numbering more than 150.

Germline trimming cut 4 bases from V and 2 bases from J; bases unmatched to any gene: 5. This CDR3 comprises 14 residues. CDR1 is SGHAT, CDR2 FQNNGV, per germline. The PCR had 60 Vbeta and 13 Jbeta primers. Clones were read by immunoSEQ multiplex PCR, and TCRdb kept only the in-frame ones, dropping some. The table records 150,000 to 200,000 clones, 70% to 80% of them present only once. This TCR derives from a woman between 55 and 75 years old in good health and CMV-seropositive. Sequences were obtained from PBMCs. V is TRBV11-2 and J is TRBJ2-7; 7 positions agree with TRBD1. The DNA for the CDR3 is TGTGCCAGCAGCTCGAGAGGGGGCCCCTACGAGCAGTACTTC. Its translation is CASSSRGGPYEQYF. Combining the CDR3 with reference TRBV11-2 and TRBJ2-7 gives the whole variable domain EAGVAQSPRYKIIEKRQSVAFWCNPISGHATLYWYQQILGQGPKLLIQFQNNGVVDDSQLPKDRFSAERLKGVDSTLKIQPAKLEDSAVYLCASSSRGGPYEQYFGPGTRLTVT.